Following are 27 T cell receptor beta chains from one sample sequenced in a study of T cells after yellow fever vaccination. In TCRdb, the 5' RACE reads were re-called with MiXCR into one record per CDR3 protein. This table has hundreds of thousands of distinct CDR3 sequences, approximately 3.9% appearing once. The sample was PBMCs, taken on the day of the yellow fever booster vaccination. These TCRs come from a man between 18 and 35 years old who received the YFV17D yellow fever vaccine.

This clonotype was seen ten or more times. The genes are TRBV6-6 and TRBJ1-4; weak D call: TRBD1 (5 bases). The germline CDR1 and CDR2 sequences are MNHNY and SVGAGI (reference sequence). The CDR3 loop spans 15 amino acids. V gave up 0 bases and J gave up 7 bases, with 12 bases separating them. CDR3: CASSYSSGFGEKLFF. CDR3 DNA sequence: TGTGCCAGCAGTTACTCGTCAGGGTTTGGTGAAAAACTGTTTTTT.

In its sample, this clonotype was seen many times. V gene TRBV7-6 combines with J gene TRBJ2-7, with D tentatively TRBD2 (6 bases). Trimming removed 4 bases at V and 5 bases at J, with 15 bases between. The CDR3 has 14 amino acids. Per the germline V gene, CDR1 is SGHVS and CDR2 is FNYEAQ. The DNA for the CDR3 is TGTGCCAGCAGCTCAGTTCGGGGGTACCACGAGCAGTACTTC. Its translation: CASSSVRGYHEQYF.

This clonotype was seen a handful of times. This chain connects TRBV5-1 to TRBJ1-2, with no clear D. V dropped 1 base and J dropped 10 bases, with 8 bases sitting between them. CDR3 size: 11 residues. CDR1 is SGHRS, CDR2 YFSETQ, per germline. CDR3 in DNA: TGCGCCAGCAGCTTGAGTGGTGACTACACCTTC. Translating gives CASSLSGDYTF.

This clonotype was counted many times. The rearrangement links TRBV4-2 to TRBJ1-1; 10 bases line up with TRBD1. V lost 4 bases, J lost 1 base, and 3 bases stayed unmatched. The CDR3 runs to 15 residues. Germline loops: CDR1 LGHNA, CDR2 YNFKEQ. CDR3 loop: CASSRGQGGNTEAFF. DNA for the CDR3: TGTGCCAGCAGCCGCGGACAGGGGGGGAACACTGAAGCTTTCTTT.

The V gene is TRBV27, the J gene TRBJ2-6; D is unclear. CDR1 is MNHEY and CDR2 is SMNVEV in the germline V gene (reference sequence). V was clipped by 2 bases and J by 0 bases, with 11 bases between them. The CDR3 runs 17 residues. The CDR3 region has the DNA TGTGCCAGCAGTTTAGCCCCCTATGACTCTGGGGCCAACGTCCTGACTTTC. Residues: CASSLAPYDSGANVLTF.

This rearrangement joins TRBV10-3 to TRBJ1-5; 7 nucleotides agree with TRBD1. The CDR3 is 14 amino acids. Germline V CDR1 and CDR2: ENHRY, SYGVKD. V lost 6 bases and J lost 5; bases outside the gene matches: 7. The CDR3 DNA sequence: TGTGCCATCAGGGAACAGGGGACTCATCAGCCCCAGCATTTT. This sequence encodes CAIREQGTHQPQHF.

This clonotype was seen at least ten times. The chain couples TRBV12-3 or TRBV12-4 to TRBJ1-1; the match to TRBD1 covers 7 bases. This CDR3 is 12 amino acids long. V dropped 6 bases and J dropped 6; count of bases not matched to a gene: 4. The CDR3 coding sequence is TGTGCCAGCAGGACAGGGTCGGCTGAAGCTTTCTTT. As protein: CASRTGSAEAFF.

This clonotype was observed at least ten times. The CDR3 region is CASRSEGSYEQYV. In nucleotides, the CDR3 is TGTGCCAGCAGATCTGAAGGCTCCTACGAGCAGTACGTC. This chain connects TRBV5-4 to TRBJ2-7; no firm D call. From germline, CDR1 is SGHNT and CDR2 YYREEE (reference sequence). The CDR3 contains 13 residues. Deletions cut 5 bases from V and 0 bases from J, with 9 bases between.

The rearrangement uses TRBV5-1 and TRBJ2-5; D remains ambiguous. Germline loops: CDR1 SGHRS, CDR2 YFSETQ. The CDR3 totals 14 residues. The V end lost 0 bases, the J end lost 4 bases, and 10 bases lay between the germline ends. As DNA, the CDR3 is TGCGCCAGCAGCTTGGATGCCCACCCAGAGACCCAGTACTTC. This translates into CASSLDAHPETQYF.

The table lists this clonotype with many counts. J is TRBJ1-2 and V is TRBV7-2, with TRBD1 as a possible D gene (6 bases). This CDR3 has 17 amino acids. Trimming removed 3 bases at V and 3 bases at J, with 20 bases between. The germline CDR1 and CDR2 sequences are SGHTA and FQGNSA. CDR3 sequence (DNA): TGTGCCAGCAGCTTTTCATCAGGGGTGAGCCCCTACTATGGCTACACCTTC. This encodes CASSFSSGVSPYYGYTF.

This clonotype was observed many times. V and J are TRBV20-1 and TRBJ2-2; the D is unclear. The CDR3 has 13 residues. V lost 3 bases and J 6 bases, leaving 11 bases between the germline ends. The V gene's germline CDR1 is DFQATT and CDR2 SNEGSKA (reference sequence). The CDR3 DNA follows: TGCAGTGCTAGGGGTCGCCGGGCCGGGGAGCTGTTTTTT. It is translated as CSARGRRAGELFF.

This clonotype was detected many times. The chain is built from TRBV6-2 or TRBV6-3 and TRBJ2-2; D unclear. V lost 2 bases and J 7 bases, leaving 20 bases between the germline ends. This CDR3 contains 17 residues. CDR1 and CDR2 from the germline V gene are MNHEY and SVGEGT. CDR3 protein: CASSYQKTQARFGELFF. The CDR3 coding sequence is TGTGCCAGCAGTTACCAGAAGACTCAAGCACGGTTCGGGGAGCTGTTTTTT.

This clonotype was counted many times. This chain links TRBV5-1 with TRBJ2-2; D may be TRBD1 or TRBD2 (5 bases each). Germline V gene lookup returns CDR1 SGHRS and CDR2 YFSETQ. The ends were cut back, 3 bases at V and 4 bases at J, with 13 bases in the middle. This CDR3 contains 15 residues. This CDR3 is CASSSLGPTTGELFF. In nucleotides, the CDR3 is TGCGCCAGCAGCTCTCTGGGACCGACCACCGGGGAGCTGTTTTTT. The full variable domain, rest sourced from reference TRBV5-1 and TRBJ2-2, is KAGVTQTPRYLIKTRGQQVTLSCSPISGHRSVSWYQQTPGQGLQFLFEYFSETQRNKGNFPGRFSGRQFSNSRSEMNVSTLELGDSALYLCASSSLGPTTGELFFGEGSRLTVL.

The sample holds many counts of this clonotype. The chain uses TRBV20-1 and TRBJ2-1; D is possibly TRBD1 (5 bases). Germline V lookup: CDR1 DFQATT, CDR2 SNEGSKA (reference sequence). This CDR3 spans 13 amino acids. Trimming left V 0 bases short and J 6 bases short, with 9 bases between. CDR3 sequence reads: CSARDLRGNEQFF. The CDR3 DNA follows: TGCAGTGCTAGAGATTTAAGGGGCAATGAGCAGTTCTTC.

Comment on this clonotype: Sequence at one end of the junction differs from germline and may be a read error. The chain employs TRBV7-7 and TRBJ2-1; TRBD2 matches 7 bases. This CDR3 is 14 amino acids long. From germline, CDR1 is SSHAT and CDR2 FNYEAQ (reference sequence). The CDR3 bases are TGTGCTAGCAGCCCCTTACTAGCGCAGAATGAGCAGTTCTTC. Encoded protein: CASSPLLAQNEQFF.

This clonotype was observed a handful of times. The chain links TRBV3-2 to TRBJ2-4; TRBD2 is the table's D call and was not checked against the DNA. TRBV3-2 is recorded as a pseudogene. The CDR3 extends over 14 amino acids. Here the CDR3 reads CASTKTGPADIQYF. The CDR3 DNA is TGTGCCAGCACTAAGACAGGGCCCGCGGACATTCAGTACTTC.

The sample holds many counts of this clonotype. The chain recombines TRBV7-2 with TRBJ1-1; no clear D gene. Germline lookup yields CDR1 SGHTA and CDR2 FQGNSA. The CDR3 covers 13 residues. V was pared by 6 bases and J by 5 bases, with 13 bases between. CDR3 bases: TGTGCCAGCAGTTCCGGTATGGGGACTGAAGCTTTCTTT. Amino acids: CASSSGMGTEAFF. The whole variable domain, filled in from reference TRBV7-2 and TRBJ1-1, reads GAGVSQSPSNKVTEKGKDVELRCDPISGHTALYWYRQSLGQGLEFLIYFQGNSAPDKSGLPSDRFSAERTGGSVSTLTIQRTQQEDSAVYLCASSSGMGTEAFFGQGTRLTVV.

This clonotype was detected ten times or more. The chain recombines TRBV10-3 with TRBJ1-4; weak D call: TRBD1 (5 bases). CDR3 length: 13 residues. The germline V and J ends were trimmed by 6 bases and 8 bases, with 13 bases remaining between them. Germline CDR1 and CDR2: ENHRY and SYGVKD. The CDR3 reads CAISAGTGEKLFF. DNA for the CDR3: TGTGCCATCAGCGCGGGGACGGGAGAAAAACTGTTTTTT.

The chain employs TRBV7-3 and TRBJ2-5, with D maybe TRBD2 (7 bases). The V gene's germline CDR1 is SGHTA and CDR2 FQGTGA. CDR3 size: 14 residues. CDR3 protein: CSPPAGGPDETQYF. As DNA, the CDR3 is TGTTCTCCCCCCGCCGGGGGGCCTGATGAGACCCAGTACTTC.

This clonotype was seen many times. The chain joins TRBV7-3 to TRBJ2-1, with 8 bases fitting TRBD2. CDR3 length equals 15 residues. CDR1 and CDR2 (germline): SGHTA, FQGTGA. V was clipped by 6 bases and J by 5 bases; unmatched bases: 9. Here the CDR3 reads CASRPSREGNNEQFF. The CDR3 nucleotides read TGTGCCAGCAGGCCAAGTCGGGAGGGGAACAATGAGCAGTTCTTC.

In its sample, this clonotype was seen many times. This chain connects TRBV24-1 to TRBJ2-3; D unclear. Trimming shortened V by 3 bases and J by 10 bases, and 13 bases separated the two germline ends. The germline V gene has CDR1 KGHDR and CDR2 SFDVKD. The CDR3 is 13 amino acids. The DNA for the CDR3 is TGTGCCACCAGTGATCGGACGAGGTCCGCGCAGTATTTT. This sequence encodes CATSDRTRSAQYF.

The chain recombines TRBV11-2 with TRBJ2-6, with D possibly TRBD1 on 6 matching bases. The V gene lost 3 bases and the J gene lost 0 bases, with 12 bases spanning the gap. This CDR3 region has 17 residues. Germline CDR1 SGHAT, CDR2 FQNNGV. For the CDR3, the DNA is TGTGCCAGCAGCTTGGACAGTTTGGGCTCTGGGGCCAACGTCCTGACTTTC. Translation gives CASSLDSLGSGANVLTF.

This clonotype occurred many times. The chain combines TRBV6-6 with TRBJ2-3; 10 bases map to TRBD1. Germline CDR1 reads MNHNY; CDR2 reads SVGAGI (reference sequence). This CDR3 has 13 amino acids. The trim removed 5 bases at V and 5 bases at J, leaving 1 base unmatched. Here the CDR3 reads CASSGQGGDTQYF. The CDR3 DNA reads TGTGCCAGCAGTGGACAGGGGGGAGATACGCAGTATTTT.

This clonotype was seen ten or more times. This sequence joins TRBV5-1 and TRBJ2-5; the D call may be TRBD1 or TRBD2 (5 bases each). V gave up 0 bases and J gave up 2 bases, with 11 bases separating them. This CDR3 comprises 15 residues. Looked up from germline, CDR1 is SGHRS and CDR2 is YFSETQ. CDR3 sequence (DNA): TGCGCCAGCAGCTTGGGCCCGGGGCGGCAAGAGACCCAGTACTTC. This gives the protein CASSLGPGRQETQYF. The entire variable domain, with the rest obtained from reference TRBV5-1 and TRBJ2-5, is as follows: KAGVTQTPRYLIKTRGQQVTLSCSPISGHRSVSWYQQTPGQGLQFLFEYFSETQRNKGNFPGRFSGRQFSNSRSEMNVSTLELGDSALYLCASSLGPGRQETQYFGPGTRLLVL.

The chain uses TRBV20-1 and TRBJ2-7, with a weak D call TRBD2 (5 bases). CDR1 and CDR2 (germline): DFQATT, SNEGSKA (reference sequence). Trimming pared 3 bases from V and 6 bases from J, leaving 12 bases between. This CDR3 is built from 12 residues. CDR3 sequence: CSASSRGSEQYV. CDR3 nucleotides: TGCAGTGCTAGCAGTCGGGGAAGCGAGCAGTACGTC.

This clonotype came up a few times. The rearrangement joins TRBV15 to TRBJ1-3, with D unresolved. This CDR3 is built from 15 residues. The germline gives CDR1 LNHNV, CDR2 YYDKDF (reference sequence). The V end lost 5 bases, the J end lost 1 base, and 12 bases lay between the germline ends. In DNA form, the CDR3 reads TGTGCCACCAGCCCTAGGTGGGGATCTGGAAACACCATATATTTT. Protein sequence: CATSPRWGSGNTIYF.

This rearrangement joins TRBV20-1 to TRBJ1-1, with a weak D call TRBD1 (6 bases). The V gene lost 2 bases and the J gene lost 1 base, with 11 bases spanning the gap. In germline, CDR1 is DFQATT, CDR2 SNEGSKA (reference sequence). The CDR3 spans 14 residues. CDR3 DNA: TGCAGTGCTAGAAGGGGACACGAGAACACTGAAGCTTTCTTT. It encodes CSARRGHENTEAFF.